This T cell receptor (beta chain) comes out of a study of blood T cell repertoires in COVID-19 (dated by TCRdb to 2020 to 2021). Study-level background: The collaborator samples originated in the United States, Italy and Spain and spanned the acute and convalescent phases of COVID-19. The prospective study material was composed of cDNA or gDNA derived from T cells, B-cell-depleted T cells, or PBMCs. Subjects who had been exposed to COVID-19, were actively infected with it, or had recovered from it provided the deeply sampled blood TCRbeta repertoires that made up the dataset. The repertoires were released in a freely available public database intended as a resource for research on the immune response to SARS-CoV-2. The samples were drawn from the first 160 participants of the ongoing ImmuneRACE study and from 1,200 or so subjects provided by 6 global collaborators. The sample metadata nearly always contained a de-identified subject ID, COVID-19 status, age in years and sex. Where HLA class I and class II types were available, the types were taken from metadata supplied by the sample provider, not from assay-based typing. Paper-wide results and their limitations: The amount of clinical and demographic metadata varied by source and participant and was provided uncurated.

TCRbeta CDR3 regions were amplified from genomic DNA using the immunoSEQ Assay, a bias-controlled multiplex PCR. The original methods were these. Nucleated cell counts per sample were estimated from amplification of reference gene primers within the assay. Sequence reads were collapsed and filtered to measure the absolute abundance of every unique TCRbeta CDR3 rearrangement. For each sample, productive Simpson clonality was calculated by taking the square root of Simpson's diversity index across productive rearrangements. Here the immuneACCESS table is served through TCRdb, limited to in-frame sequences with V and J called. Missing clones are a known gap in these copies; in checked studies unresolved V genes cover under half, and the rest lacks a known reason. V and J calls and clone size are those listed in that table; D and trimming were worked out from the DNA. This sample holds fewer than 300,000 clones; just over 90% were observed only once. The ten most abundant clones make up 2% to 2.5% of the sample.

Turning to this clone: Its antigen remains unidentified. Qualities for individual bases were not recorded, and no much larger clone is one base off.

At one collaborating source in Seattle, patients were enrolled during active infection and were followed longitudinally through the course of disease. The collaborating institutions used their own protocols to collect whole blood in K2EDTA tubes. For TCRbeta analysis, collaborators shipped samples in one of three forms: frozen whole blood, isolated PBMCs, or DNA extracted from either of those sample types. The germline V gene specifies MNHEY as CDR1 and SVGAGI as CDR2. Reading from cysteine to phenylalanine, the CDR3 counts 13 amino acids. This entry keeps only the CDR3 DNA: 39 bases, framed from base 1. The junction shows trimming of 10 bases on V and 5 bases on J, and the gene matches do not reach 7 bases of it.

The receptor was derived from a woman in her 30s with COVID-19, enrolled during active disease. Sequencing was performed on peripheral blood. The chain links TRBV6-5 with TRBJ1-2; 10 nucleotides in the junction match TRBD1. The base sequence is TGTGCCACCACCCGGGACAGGGGATATGGCTACACCTTC. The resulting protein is CATTRDRGYGYTF.